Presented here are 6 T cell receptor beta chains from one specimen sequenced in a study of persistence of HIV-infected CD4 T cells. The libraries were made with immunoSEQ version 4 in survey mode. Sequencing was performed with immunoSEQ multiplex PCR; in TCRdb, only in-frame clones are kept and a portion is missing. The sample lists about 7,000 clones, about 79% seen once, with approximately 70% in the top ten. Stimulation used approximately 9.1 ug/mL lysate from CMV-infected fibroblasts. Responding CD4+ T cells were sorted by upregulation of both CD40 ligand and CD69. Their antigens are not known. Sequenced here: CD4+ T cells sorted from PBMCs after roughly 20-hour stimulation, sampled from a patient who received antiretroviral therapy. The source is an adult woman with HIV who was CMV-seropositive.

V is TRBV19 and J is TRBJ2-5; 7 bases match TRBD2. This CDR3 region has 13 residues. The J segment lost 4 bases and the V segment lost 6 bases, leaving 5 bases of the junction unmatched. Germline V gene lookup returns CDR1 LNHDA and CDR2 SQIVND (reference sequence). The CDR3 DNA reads TGTGCCAGTAGCCGCCCGGGGGGAGAGACCCAGTACTTC. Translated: CASSRPGGETQYF.

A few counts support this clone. The CDR3 DNA sequence: TGTGCCACGTTTGTGGGCGGGAATCAGCCCCAGCATTTT. It specifies CATFVGGNQPQHF. The rearrangement joins TRBV28 to TRBJ1-5; D unclear. The V and J ends lost 10 bases and 4 bases respectively, with 14 bases between them. In germline, CDR1 is MDHEN, CDR2 SYDVKM. CDR3 length: 13 residues.

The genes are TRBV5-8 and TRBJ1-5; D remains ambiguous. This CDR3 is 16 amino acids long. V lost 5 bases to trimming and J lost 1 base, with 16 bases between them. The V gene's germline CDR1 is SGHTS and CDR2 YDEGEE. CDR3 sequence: CASSEGSSGSNQPQHF. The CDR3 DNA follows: TGTGCCAGCAGTGAAGGGTCCTCGGGAAGCAATCAGCCCCAGCATTTT. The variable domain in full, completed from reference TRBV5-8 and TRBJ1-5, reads EAGVTQSPTHLIKTRGQQATLRCSPISGHTSVYWYQQALGLGLQFLLWYDEGEERNRGNFPPRFSGRQFPNYSSELNVNALELEDSALYLCASSEGSSGSNQPQHFGDGTRLSIL.

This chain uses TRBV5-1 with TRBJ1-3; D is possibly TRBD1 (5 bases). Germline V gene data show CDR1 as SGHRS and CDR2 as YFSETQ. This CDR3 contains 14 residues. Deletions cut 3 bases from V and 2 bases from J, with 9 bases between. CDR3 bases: TGCGCCAGCAGCTCCGCAGGGACTGGAAACACCATATATTTT. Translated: CASSSAGTGNTIYF.

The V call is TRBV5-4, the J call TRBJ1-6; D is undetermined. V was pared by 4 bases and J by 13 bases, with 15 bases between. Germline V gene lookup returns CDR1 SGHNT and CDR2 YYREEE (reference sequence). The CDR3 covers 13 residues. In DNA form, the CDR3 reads TGTGCCAGCAGCCGTGATTCTCATAGCCCCCTCCACTTT. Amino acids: CASSRDSHSPLHF.

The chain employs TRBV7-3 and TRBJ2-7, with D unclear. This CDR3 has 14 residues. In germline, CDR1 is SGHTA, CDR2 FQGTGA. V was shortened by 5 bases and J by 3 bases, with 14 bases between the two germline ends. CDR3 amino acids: CASSPQSNSYEQYF. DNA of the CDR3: TGTGCCAGCAGCCCCCAATCCAACAGCTACGAGCAGTACTTC.